Each of the 24 T cell receptor beta chains below was sequenced from the same sample in a study of post-analysis software for immune sequencing data (dated by TCRdb to between 2015 and 2016). The full study reports these points: Several TRBV segments, including TRBV5-6, TRBV5-1 and TRBV20-1, were significantly more frequent in patients than controls.

Antigen specificity for these receptors is unknown. Library method: PCR. Sequenced using an Illumina HiSeq 2500. Unique molecular identifiers were incorporated into TCR beta cDNA libraries to reduce PCR and sequencing biases. Starting from the raw public reads, TCRdb applied fastp trimming at Q25, assembled clones with MiXCR and retained in-frame beta chains. For every CDR3 protein sequence, its rows merge into one entry that carries the most common genes and DNA. This sample is represented by around 190,000 distinct CDR3 sequences; 25% to 30% of them were singletons. Jointly, the top ten make up around 3.7% of the sample. The sequencing input was blood. These receptors all come from a girl aged 2-17 years with multiple sclerosis.

On this clonotype itself: This could be a read error, since a much larger clone is one nucleotide away. The chain links TRBV5-1 to TRBJ2-7, with D uncertain. The ends were cut back, 5 bases at V and 7 bases at J, with 19 bases in the middle. CDR3 length: 14 residues. The germline gives CDR1 SGHRS, CDR2 YFSETQ. CDR3 sequence reads: CASRRSTPTGEQYF. DNA for the CDR3: TGCGCCAGCAGGAGATCTACCCCCACCGGGGAGCAGTACTTC.

The chain is built from TRBV5-1 and TRBJ2-5; D is perhaps TRBD1 or TRBD2 (6 bases each). This CDR3 region has 15 residues. Trimming took 4 bases from V and 3 from J, leaving 16 bases between them. Germline CDR1 SGHRS, CDR2 YFSETQ. In nucleotides, the CDR3 is TGCGCCAGCAGCCCCCGGTTAGGGGGGAAAGAGACCCAGTACTTC. It is translated as CASSPRLGGKETQYF.

As for this clonotype: This may be a read error, as it is one base from a much larger clone. The chain recombines TRBV15 with TRBJ1-2, with 9 nucleotides matching TRBD1. The CDR3 totals 14 residues. CDR1 and CDR2 from the germline V gene are LNHNV and YYDKDF (reference sequence). With 5 bases clipped from V and 4 bases from J, the junction kept 5 bases outside the gene matches. Here the CDR3 DNA reads TGTGCCACCAGCCGGACAGGGGTCGGCTATGGCTACACCTTC. This sequence encodes CATSRTGVGYGYTF.

This clonotype was seen many times. The chain recombines TRBV20-1 with TRBJ2-1; no clear D. This CDR3 region has 8 residues. Germline CDR1 and CDR2: DFQATT and SNEGSKA (reference sequence). The CDR3 DNA follows: TGCAAGGCCAATGAGCAGTTCTTC. Its protein is CKANEQFF.

A word on this clonotype: A much larger clone is a single base away; this may be a read error. J is TRBJ2-1 and V is TRBV10-3, with 7 bases matching TRBD2. V was pared by 0 bases and J by 6 bases, with 11 bases of the junction left unmatched. Germline-derived CDR1 and CDR2 are ENHRY and SYGVKD. The CDR3 loop spans 17 amino acids. The CDR3 here is CAISESRASGDCNEQFF. CDR3 DNA sequence: TGTGCCATCAGTGAGTCGAGGGCTAGCGGAGACTGCAATGAGCAGTTCTTC.

Concerning this clonotype itself: This clone may be a read error of a much larger clone one base away. The chain carries TRBV5-1 and TRBJ2-7; D might be TRBD2 (5 bases). Trimming stripped 4 bases from V and 7 bases from J, with 18 bases between. Germline values: CDR1 SGHRS, CDR2 YFSETQ. The CDR3 runs to 14 residues. CDR3 coding DNA: TGCGCCAGCAGCGCCGGGGTTGGGTACAATGAGCAGTACTTC. The encoded protein is CASSAGVGYNEQYF.

This clonotype was seen a handful of times. J is TRBJ1-5 and V is TRBV7-6; 10 positions match TRBD1. V was clipped by 3 bases and J by 9 bases; unmatched bases: 11. Germline V gene data show CDR1 as SGHVS and CDR2 as FNYEAQ. This CDR3 spans 16 amino acids. CDR3 protein: CASSLGGTGAAGPQHF. As DNA, the CDR3 is TGTGCCAGCAGCTTGGGCGGGACAGGGGCGGCCGGGCCCCAGCATTTT.

This clonotype was detected ten times or more. V usage is TRBV7-2 and J usage is TRBJ2-3, with a tentative D call TRBD2 (5 bases). Germline V gives CDR1 SGHTA, CDR2 FQGNSA. Trimming shortened V by 1 base and J by 2 bases, and 10 bases separated the two germline ends. The CDR3 length is 15 residues. The CDR3: CASSLGSGLTDTQYF. The CDR3 DNA reads TGTGCCAGCAGCTTAGGCAGCGGCCTCACAGATACGCAGTATTTT.

The chain carries TRBV2 and TRBJ2-2; D might be TRBD1 (6 bases). V dropped 6 bases and J dropped 7 bases, with 21 bases sitting between them. The germline CDR1 and CDR2 sequences are SNHLY and FYNNEI. CDR3 size: 16 residues. CDR3 nucleotides: TGTGCCAGCAGGGGGGCTACGGGACCTTTCGTCGGGGAGCTGTTTTTT. Its translation: CASRGATGPFVGELFF. Based on the CDR3 plus reference TRBV2 and TRBJ2-2, the full variable domain is EPEVTQTPSHQVTQMGQEVILRCVPISNHLYFYWYRQILGQKVEFLVSFYNNEISEKSEIFDDQFSVERPDGSNFTLKIRSTKLEDSAMYFCASRGATGPFVGELFFGEGSRLTVL.

V gene TRBV10-2 combines with J gene TRBJ2-2; weak D call: TRBD2 (5 bases). The CDR3 spans 13 residues. The germline V gene encodes CDR1 WSHSY and CDR2 SAAADI. Trimming left V 8 bases short and J 6 bases short, with 13 bases between. The CDR3 DNA sequence: TGCGCCAGCGACCCTTCGGGGTCCGGGGAGCTGTTTTTT. It is translated as CASDPSGSGELFF.

This clonotype was picked up many times. The V call is TRBV5-1, the J call TRBJ2-1; TRBD2 matches 8 bases. CDR3 length equals 15 residues. V lost 4 bases to trimming and J lost 2 bases; unmatched junction nucleotides: 5. CDR1 is SGHRS, CDR2 YFSETQ, per germline. CDR3 sequence (DNA): TGCGCCAGCAGCCGGGGGGGGATTACCTACAATGAGCAGTTCTTC. Protein product: CASSRGGITYNEQFF.

The chain combines TRBV7-2 with TRBJ2-1; D unresolved. The CDR3 totals 12 residues. The V gene lost 5 bases and the J gene lost 10 bases, with 12 bases spanning the gap. Per the germline V gene, CDR1 is SGHTA and CDR2 is FQGNSA. The CDR3 DNA reads TGTGCCAGCAGCCCCGCCGCCAGGGAGCAGTTCTTC. The encoded protein is CASSPAAREQFF.

This clonotype was picked up many times. This chain uses TRBV20-1 with TRBJ1-5; D is uncertain. This CDR3 region has 12 residues. Germline assignment: CDR1 DFQATT and CDR2 SNEGSKA (reference sequence). Trimming removed 3 bases from V and 7 bases from J, with 10 bases in between. The CDR3 loop reads CSASIGEQPQHF. DNA for the CDR3: TGCAGTGCTAGCATCGGGGAGCAGCCCCAGCATTTT.

In its sample, this clonotype was seen a few times. The V gene is TRBV7-9, the J gene TRBJ1-1; no clear D. Looked up from germline, CDR1 is SEHNR and CDR2 is FQNEAQ (reference sequence). Between the trimmed V and J ends, which lost 4 bases and 7 bases, there was a span of 7 bases. The CDR3 consists of 11 residues. CDR3 sequence: CASSSRDEAFF. The CDR3 region has the DNA TGTGCCAGCAGCTCACGGGATGAAGCTTTCTTT.

This rearrangement joins TRBV4-1 to TRBJ1-5; no firm D call. The CDR3 contains 14 residues. Per the germline V gene, CDR1 is MGHRA and CDR2 is YSYEKL. The V end lost 4 bases, the J end lost 3 bases, and 10 bases lay between the germline ends. The CDR3 here is CASSPTRFNQPQHF. CDR3 nucleotide sequence: TGCGCCAGCAGCCCCACGAGATTCAATCAGCCCCAGCATTTT.

With respect to this clonotype: With a much larger clone just one base away, this may be a read error. The chain has TRBV29-1 and TRBJ2-1; possibly TRBD1 or TRBD2 for D (5 bases each). Germline V gene data show CDR1 as SQVTM and CDR2 as ANQGSEA. The length of the CDR3 is 14 residues. V lost 3 bases, J lost 10 bases, and 19 bases lay in between. The CDR3 here is CSVDEGNHPTEQFF. The DNA for the CDR3 is TGCAGCGTTGATGAGGGGAATCACCCCACCGAGCAGTTCTTC.

V usage is TRBV20-1 and J usage is TRBJ1-5; D unclear. The CDR3 consists of 15 residues. The ends were cut back, 0 bases at V and 0 bases at J, with 9 bases in the middle. CDR1 DFQATT and CDR2 SNEGSKA come from the germline V gene (reference sequence). CDR3 region: CSAREADGSNQPQHF. The DNA for the CDR3 is TGCAGTGCTAGAGAGGCGGACGGTAGCAATCAGCCCCAGCATTTT.

This clonotype was counted ten times or more. The V gene is TRBV2, the J gene TRBJ2-7, with no clear D. The V gene lost 6 bases and the J gene lost 2 bases, with 8 bases spanning the gap. Germline values: CDR1 SNHLY, CDR2 FYNNEI. The CDR3 consists of 12 residues. In nucleotides, the CDR3 is TGTGCCAGCAGCTATAGTCCCTACGAGCAGTACTTC. Its translation is CASSYSPYEQYF.

This clonotype has a handful of counts. This chain uses TRBV5-1 with TRBJ2-3; 16 bases align to TRBD2. CDR1 is SGHRS and CDR2 is YFSETQ in the germline V gene. V was pared by 4 bases and J by 6 bases, with 8 bases of the junction left unmatched. The CDR3 loop spans 17 amino acids. CDR3 coding DNA: TGCGCCAGCAGCCTGGGGACTAGCGGGGGGGCCGACGATACGCAGTATTTT. It encodes CASSLGTSGGADDTQYF.

There are a few counts of this clonotype. The V call is TRBV28, the J call TRBJ1-6; D is uncertain. Germline CDR1 and CDR2: MDHEN and SYDVKM. V lost 6 bases and J 3 bases, leaving 12 bases between the germline ends. The CDR3 has 15 amino acids. CDR3 coding DNA: TGTGCCAGCAGCCCACGGGGTAACTATAATTCACCCCTCCACTTT. Translated, it gives CASSPRGNYNSPLHF.

This clonotype was seen more than once but under ten times. This chain uses TRBV29-1 with TRBJ1-1; D is ambiguous. CDR1 is SQVTM and CDR2 is ANQGSEA in the germline V gene. V was cut by 4 bases and J by 0 bases, with 12 bases left in between. This CDR3 is 14 amino acids long. The DNA of the CDR3 is TGCAGCGTTGGGGCAGTACCTATGAACACTGAAGCTTTCTTT. Encoded protein: CSVGAVPMNTEAFF.

This clonotype was counted ten times or more. The chain has TRBV5-1 and TRBJ1-2; D is possibly TRBD1 (5 bases). CDR3 length: 13 residues. Germline lookup yields CDR1 SGHRS and CDR2 YFSETQ. Trimming took 1 base from V and 8 from J, leaving 12 bases between them. In DNA form, the CDR3 reads TGCGCCAGCAGCTTGCGGGGGGTCGGCGGCTACACCTTC. Its protein is CASSLRGVGGYTF.

About this clonotype: Given a much more abundant clone one base away, this may be a read error. V is TRBV3-1 and J is TRBJ1-2; no clear D. The CDR3 totals 16 residues. Germline loops: CDR1 LGHDT, CDR2 YNNKEL (reference sequence). V was shortened by 1 base and J by 2 bases, with 14 bases between the two germline ends. The CDR3 DNA follows: TGTGCCAGCAGCCAAGGTTCAGGCGGGAACAACTATGGCTACACCTTC. Residues: CASSQGSGGNNYGYTF.

This clonotype was counted at least ten times. V is TRBV5-1 and J is TRBJ2-1; D gene unclear. The germline V and J ends were trimmed by 0 bases and 2 bases, with 12 bases remaining between them. The germline V gene encodes CDR1 SGHRS and CDR2 YFSETQ. The CDR3 covers 16 residues. The DNA of the CDR3 is TGCGCCAGCAGCTTGGGGGTAAGGTCCCCCTACAATGAGCAGTTCTTC. Its protein is CASSLGVRSPYNEQFF.